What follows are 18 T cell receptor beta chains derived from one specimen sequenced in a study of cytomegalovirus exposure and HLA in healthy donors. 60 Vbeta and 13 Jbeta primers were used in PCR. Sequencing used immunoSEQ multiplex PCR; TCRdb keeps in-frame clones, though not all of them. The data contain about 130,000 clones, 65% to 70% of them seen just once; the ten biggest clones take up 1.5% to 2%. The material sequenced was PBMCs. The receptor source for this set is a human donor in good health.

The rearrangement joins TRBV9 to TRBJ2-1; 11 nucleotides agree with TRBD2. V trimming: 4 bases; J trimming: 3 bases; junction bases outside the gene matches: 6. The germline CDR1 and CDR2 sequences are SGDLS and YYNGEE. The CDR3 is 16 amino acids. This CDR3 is CASSQRGTSGYNEQFF. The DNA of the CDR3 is TGTGCCAGCAGCCAAAGGGGGACTAGCGGCTACAATGAGCAGTTCTTC.

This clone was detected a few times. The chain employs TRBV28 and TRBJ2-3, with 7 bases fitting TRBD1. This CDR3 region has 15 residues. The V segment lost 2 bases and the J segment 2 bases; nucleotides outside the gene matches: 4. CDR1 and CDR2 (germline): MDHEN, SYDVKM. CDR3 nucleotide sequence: TGTGCCAGCAGTTTAGGGGGACAGTTCACAGATACGCAGTATTTT. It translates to CASSLGGQFTDTQYF. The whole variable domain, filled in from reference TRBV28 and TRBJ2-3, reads DVKVTQSSRYLVKRTGEKVFLECVQDMDHENMFWYRQDPGLGLRLIYFSYDVKMKEKGDIPEGYSVSREKKERFSLILESASTNQTSMYLCASSLGGQFTDTQYFGPGTRLTVL.

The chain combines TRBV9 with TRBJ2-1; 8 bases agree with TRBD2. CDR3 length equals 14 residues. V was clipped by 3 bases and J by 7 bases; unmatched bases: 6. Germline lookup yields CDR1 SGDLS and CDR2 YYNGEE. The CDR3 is CASSGREAKNEQFF. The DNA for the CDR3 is TGTGCCAGCAGCGGGCGGGAGGCAAAAAATGAGCAGTTCTTC.

CDR3 in amino acids: CASSSGTSGLAKNIQYF. The CDR3 DNA sequence: TGTGCCAGCAGTTCCGGGACTAGCGGGTTAGCCAAAAACATTCAGTACTTC. The rearrangement uses TRBV28 and TRBJ2-4, with 12 bases that match TRBD2. Germline V gene data show CDR1 as MDHEN and CDR2 as SYDVKM. Trimming cost V 4 bases and J 0 bases; bases outside gene matches: 4. CDR3 length: 17 residues.

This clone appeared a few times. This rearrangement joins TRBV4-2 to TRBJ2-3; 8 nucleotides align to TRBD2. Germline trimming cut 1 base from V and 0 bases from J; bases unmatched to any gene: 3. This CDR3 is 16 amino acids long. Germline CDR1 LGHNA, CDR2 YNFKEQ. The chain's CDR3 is CASSQVPSGSTDTQYF. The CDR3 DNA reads TGTGCCAGCAGCCAAGTCCCTAGCGGGAGCACAGATACGCAGTATTTT.

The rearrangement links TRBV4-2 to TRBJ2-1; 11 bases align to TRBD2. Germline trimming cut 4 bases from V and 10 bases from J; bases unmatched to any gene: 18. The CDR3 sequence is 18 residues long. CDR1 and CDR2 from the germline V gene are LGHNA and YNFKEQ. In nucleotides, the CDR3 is TGTGCCAGCAGCCCACTAGCGGGGGAAGTGGGGGGGTCCGACGAGCAGTTCTTC. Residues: CASSPLAGEVGGSDEQFF.

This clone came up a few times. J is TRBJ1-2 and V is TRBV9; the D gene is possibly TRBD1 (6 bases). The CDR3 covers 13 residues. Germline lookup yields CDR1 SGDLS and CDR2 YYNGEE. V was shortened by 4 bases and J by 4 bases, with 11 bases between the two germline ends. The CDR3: CASSRDTRYGYTF. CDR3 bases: TGTGCCAGCAGCAGGGACACCCGCTATGGCTACACCTTC.

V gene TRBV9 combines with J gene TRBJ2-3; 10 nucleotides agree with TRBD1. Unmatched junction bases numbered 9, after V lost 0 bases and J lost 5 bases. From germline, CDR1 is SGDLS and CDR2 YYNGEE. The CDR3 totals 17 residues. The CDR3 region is CASSVVSGTGVGDTQYF. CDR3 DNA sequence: TGTGCCAGCAGCGTAGTTTCCGGGACAGGGGTGGGAGATACGCAGTATTTT. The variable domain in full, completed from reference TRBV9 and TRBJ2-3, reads DSGVTQTPKHLITATGQRVTLRCSPRSGDLSVYWYQQSLDQGLQFLIQYYNGEERAKGNILERFSAQQFPDLHSELNLSSLELGDSALYFCASSVVSGTGVGDTQYFGPGTRLTVL.

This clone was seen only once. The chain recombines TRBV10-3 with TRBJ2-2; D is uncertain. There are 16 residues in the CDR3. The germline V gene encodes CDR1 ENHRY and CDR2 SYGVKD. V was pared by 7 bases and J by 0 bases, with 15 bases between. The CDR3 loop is CAIKQTTPTNTGELFF. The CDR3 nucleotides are TGTGCCATCAAGCAGACGACTCCAACGAACACCGGGGAGCTGTTTTTT.

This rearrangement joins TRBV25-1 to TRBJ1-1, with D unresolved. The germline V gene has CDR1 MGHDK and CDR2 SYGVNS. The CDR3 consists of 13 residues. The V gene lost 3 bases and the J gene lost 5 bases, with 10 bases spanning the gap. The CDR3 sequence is CASSDRRPTEAFF. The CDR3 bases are TGTGCCAGCAGTGATAGGAGGCCGACTGAAGCTTTCTTT.

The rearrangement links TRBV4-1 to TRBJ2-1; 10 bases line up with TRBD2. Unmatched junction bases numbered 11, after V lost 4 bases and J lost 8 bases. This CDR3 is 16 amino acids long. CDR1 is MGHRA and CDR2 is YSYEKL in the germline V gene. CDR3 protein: CASSPPPSGSGYEQFF. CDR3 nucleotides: TGCGCCAGCAGCCCCCCGCCTAGCGGGAGTGGGTATGAGCAGTTCTTC.

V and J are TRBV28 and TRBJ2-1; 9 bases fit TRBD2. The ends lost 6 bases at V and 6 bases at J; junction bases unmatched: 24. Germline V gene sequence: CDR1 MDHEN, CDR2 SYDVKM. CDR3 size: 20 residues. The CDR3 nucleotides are TGTGCCAGCAGCCGCGGGGGGGCGACTTTGGCAACTATCATGGGCAATGAGCAGTTCTTC. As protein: CASSRGGATLATIMGNEQFF.

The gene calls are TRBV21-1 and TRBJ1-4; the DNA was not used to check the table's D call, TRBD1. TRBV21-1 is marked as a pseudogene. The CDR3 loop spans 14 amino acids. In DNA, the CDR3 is TGTGCCAGCGATATAACGGACAGGGGTGAAAAACTGTTTTTT. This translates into CASDITDRGEKLFF.

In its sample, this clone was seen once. CDR3 protein: CASSQDMATGRYEQFF. The DNA of the CDR3 is TGCGCCAGCAGCCAAGATATGGCGACTGGGAGGTATGAGCAGTTCTTC. The V gene is TRBV4-1, the J gene TRBJ2-1; maybe TRBD2 (6 bases). CDR3 length equals 16 residues. Trimming shortened V by 0 bases and J by 8 bases, and 17 bases separated the two germline ends. From germline, CDR1 is MGHRA and CDR2 YSYEKL.

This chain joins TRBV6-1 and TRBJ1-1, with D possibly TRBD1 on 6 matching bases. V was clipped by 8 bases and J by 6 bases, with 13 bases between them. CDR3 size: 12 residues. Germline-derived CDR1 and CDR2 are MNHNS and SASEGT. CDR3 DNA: TGTGCCAGCGTAGGGACAACACCTGAAGCTTTCTTT. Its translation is CASVGTTPEAFF.

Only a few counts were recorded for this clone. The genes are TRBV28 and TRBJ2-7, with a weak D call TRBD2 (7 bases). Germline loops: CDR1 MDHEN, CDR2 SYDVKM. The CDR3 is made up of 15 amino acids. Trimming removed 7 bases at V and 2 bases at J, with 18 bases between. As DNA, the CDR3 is TGTGCCAGCACGTCAGGGAGGGGGACAACCTACGAGCAGTACTTC. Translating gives CASTSGRGTTYEQYF.

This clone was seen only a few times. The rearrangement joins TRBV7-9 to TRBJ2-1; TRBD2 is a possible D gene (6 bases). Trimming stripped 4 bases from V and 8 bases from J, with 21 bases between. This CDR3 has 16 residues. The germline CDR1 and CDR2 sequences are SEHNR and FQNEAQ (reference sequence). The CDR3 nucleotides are TGTGCCAGCAGCTCTGATGGGGGGTTTAGTGTAGATGAGCAGTTCTTC. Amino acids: CASSSDGGFSVDEQFF.

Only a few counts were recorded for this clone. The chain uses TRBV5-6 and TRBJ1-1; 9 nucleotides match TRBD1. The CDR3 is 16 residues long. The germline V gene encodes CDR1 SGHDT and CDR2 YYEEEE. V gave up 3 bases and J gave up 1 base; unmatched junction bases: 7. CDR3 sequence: CASSSIQGAWNTEAFF. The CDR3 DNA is TGTGCCAGCAGCTCAATACAGGGGGCGTGGAACACTGAAGCTTTCTTT.